This T cell receptor beta chain was sequenced in a study of blood T cells in healthy people across ages. Whole-study findings and limits: The long-lived group displayed more naive CD4+ cells, plus higher diversity, than the aged donors did. Per million T cells, TCR beta diversity dropped roughly linearly as age increased. Correlation between TCR beta diversity and naive T cell percentage was strong.

This CDR3 is built from 15 residues. Germline CDR1 reads MNHEY; CDR2 reads SVGAGI. Trimming removed 6 bases at V and 6 bases at J, with 18 bases between. Isolation of PBMCs gave at least 7 million cells per sample. Through a sample-barcoded 5' primer and a J-beta primer mix, a second PCR was run for roughly 6 to 11 cycles. TCRdb used MiXCR to reprocess the 5' RACE reads, holding one entry per CDR3 protein. The sample yields 800,000 or so distinct CDR3 sequences, roughly 60% seen once. A note on this clonotype: Its antigen remains unknown.

This receptor was obtained from a man younger than 45 in good health. This rearrangement joins TRBV6-5 to TRBJ2-1, with D uncertain. Specimen: blood. The DNA of the CDR3 is TGTGCCAGCAGCAAACTATGGCCAGCACGCAATGAGCAGTTCTTC. This encodes CASSKLWPARNEQFF.